Below are 21 T cell receptor beta chains sequenced from a single sample in a study of blood T cell repertoires in COVID-19. Data came from immunoSEQ multiplex PCR; TCRdb stores just in-frame clones and leaves some out. The sample includes some 300,000 clones, about nine tenths of them seen just once. The sequencing input was PBMCs or T cells enriched from blood (not recorded which). Source of these receptors: a woman aged 40-49 years who had recovered from COVID-19.

This chain links TRBV3-1 (or the pseudogene TRBV3-2) with TRBJ2-5; 9 bases line up with TRBD2. Unmatched junction bases numbered 22, after V lost 0 bases and J lost 5 bases. CDR1 LGHDT and CDR2 YNNKEL come from the germline V gene (reference sequence). The CDR3 runs to 21 residues. CDR3 region: CASSQERNLAGIHQIRETQYF. The CDR3 DNA reads TGTGCCAGCAGCCAAGAAAGGAACCTAGCGGGAATTCACCAGATCCGGGAGACCCAGTACTTC.

This clone was counted once. The V and J genes are TRBV27 and TRBJ1-1; unclear D gene. The germline CDR1 and CDR2 sequences are MNHEY and SMNVEV (reference sequence). The V and J ends lost 5 bases and 0 bases respectively, with 16 bases between them. The CDR3 runs to 16 residues. DNA for the CDR3: TGTGCCAGCAGTCATCGAGCGGGAATTATGAACACTGAAGCTTTCTTT. It translates to CASSHRAGIMNTEAFF.

This clone was recorded only once. The chain recombines TRBV7-3 with TRBJ2-1; 8 nucleotides align to TRBD1. Trimming removed 2 bases from V and 6 bases from J; junction bases left unmatched: 6. Looked up from germline, CDR1 is SGHTA and CDR2 is FQGTGA. CDR3 length: 15 residues. This chain's CDR3 is CASSLGLRGPNEQFF. CDR3 DNA sequence: TGTGCCAGCAGCTTAGGACTCAGGGGGCCCAATGAGCAGTTCTTC.

The chain employs TRBV18 and TRBJ2-3; 9 bases match TRBD1. J gave up 2 bases and V 5 bases, and 8 bases lay outside the gene matches. The CDR3 runs to 16 residues. Germline V gives CDR1 KGHSH, CDR2 LQKENI. CDR3 residues: CASSTSRTGATDTQYF. In DNA, the CDR3 is TGTGCCAGCTCAACCTCGAGGACAGGGGCCACAGATACGCAGTATTTT. The full variable domain, completed using reference TRBV18 and TRBJ2-3, is NAGVMQNPRHLVRRRGQEARLRCSPMKGHSHVYWYRQLPEEGLKFMVYLQKENIIDESGMPKERFSAEFPKEGPSILRIQQVVRGDSAAYFCASSTSRTGATDTQYFGPGTRLTVL.

The chain links TRBV2 to TRBJ1-5, with 7 nucleotides matching TRBD1. The CDR3 contains 15 residues. Germline loops: CDR1 SNHLY, CDR2 FYNNEI. J was trimmed by 4 bases and V by 8 bases; bases with no gene match: 11. The CDR3 DNA follows: TGTGCCAGCGGGGAATTCGACAGGGAAAATCAGCCCCAGCATTTT. Translated: CASGEFDRENQPQHF.

The rearrangement links TRBV7-2 to TRBJ1-2; possible D gene TRBD1, 6 bases. The CDR3 consists of 15 residues. The germline V gene encodes CDR1 SGHTA and CDR2 FQGNSA. The V end was cut by 5 bases, the J end by 7 bases, with 20 bases between. The CDR3 region is CASSTQPGAGRGYTF. The CDR3 region has the DNA TGTGCCAGCAGCACACAACCAGGGGCCGGGCGTGGCTACACCTTC.

The chain is built from TRBV7-2 and TRBJ2-7, with D possibly TRBD1 on 6 matching bases. Per germline, CDR1 SGHTA and CDR2 FQGNSA. The V end was cut by 5 bases, the J end by 7 bases, with 21 bases between. CDR3 size: 15 residues. The CDR3 DNA reads TGTGCCAGCAGCAGCAGGGGTCCCCTGGCATTAGAGCAGTACTTC. The encoded protein is CASSSRGPLALEQYF.

This clone occurred once. The CDR3 region has the DNA TGTGCCAGCAGCCAAGGACAGGTTATGAACACTGAAGCTTTCTTT. Its protein product is CASSQGQVMNTEAFF. V gene TRBV7-9 combines with J gene TRBJ1-1; 7 bases fit TRBD1. From germline, CDR1 is SEHNR and CDR2 FQNEAQ (reference sequence). The CDR3 runs to 15 residues. Trimming took 5 bases from V and 0 from J; bases not matched to a gene: 6.

The J gene is TRBJ2-5, the V gene TRBV20-1, with D perhaps TRBD2 (5 bases). Trimming cost V 3 bases and J 7 bases, with 9 bases left between them. CDR1 and CDR2 from the germline V gene are DFQATT and SNEGSKA (reference sequence). This CDR3 contains 11 residues. DNA of the CDR3: TGCAGTGCTAGGCTCGGGATGACCCAGTACTTC. Protein sequence: CSARLGMTQYF.

V and J are TRBV13 and TRBJ1-2; D gene ambiguous. The V gene's germline CDR1 is PRHDT and CDR2 FYEKMQ (reference sequence). Between the trimmed V and J ends, which lost 6 bases and 6 bases, there was a span of 14 bases. The CDR3 extends over 13 amino acids. As DNA, the CDR3 is TGTGCCAGCAGTCTAGGATCCCCAGATGGCTACACCTTC. Translating it yields CASSLGSPDGYTF.

V gene TRBV5-1 combines with J gene TRBJ1-4; unclear D gene. The CDR3 runs to 14 residues. Germline V gene lookup returns CDR1 SGHRS and CDR2 YFSETQ. V shed 4 bases and J shed 0 bases, with 7 bases lying between them. The CDR3 loop is CASSGGTTNEKLFF. The CDR3 DNA is TGCGCCAGCAGCGGCGGCACAACTAATGAAAAACTGTTTTTT.

The chain combines TRBV11-3 with TRBJ2-1; D might be TRBD2 (5 bases). Germline values: CDR1 SGHNT, CDR2 YENEEA. The V gene lost 5 bases and the J gene lost 4 bases, with 9 bases spanning the gap. This CDR3 spans 13 amino acids. CDR3 coding DNA: TGTGCCAGCAGCGGGAGCTTTTACAATGAGCAGTTCTTC. Protein: CASSGSFYNEQFF. Full variable domain (remainder filled in from reference TRBV11-3 and TRBJ2-1): EAGVVQSPRYKIIEKKQPVAFWCNPISGHNTLYWYLQNLGQGPELLIRYENEEAVDDSQLPKDRFSAERLKGVDSTLKIQPAELGDSAVYLCASSGSFYNEQFFGPGTRLTVL.

The gene calls are TRBV15 and TRBJ2-2; 13 nucleotides line up with TRBD2. Germline trimming cut 0 bases from V and 0 bases from J; bases unmatched to any gene: 4. The CDR3 consists of 19 residues. Germline CDR1 reads LNHNV; CDR2 reads YYDKDF (reference sequence). The CDR3 is CATSRDRLAGGSNTGELFF. The CDR3 bases are TGTGCCACCAGCAGAGATAGACTAGCGGGAGGTTCGAACACCGGGGAGCTGTTTTTT.

The chain employs TRBV12-5 and TRBJ1-1; 7 positions agree with TRBD1. Unmatched junction bases numbered 7, after V lost 5 bases and J lost 1 base. CDR3 length: 15 residues. Germline CDR1 reads LGHNT; CDR2 reads FRNRAP. This chain's CDR3 is CASGLGQGGNTEAFF. In DNA form, the CDR3 reads TGTGCTAGTGGTCTGGGGCAGGGGGGGAACACTGAAGCTTTCTTT.

The gene calls are TRBV6-1 and TRBJ2-7; 8 bases map to TRBD1. After removal of 2 bases from V and 4 bases from J, the junction contained 13 bases not matched to a gene. Germline values: CDR1 MNHNS, CDR2 SASEGT. This CDR3 is built from 17 residues. CDR3 DNA: TGTGCCAGCAGTGAACTCCAAGGACAGGGATCGGGGTACGAGCAGTACTTC. Its protein product is CASSELQGQGSGYEQYF.

This chain links TRBV7-2 with TRBJ2-7; D possibly corresponds to TRBD2 (5 bases). Per the germline V gene, CDR1 is SGHTA and CDR2 is FQGNSA. Trimming shortened V by 5 bases and J by 5 bases, and 10 bases separated the two germline ends. CDR3 size: 12 residues. The CDR3 DNA is TGTGCCAGCAGCACCCGGGGAAACGAGCAGTACTTC. It is translated as CASSTRGNEQYF.

The chain recombines TRBV5-1 with TRBJ1-1; 7 bases fit TRBD1. The ends lost 0 bases at V and 0 bases at J; junction bases unmatched: 8. This CDR3 has 17 residues. Germline CDR1 is SGHRS and CDR2 is YFSETQ. The CDR3 DNA sequence: TGCGCCAGCAGCTTGGAATTAGGGACAGTGATGAACACTGAAGCTTTCTTT. Translating it yields CASSLELGTVMNTEAFF.

This chain connects TRBV27 to TRBJ1-2; 9 nucleotides align to TRBD1. CDR3 length: 18 amino acids. The germline V gene encodes CDR1 MNHEY and CDR2 SMNVEV (reference sequence). With V trimmed by 8 bases and J by 3 bases, 19 bases remained unmatched. Here the CDR3 reads CASQKSPGQGAPDYGYTF. The CDR3 DNA sequence: TGTGCCAGCCAGAAGTCTCCGGGACAGGGCGCTCCCGACTATGGCTACACCTTC.

CDR3 protein: CSVEGTSPFNTGELFF. The CDR3 nucleotides read TGCAGCGTTGAAGGGACTTCACCCTTTAACACCGGGGAGCTGTTTTTT. The rearrangement joins TRBV29-1 to TRBJ2-2; tentative D call: TRBD2 (5 bases). The V end was cut by 1 base, the J end by 2 bases, with 14 bases between. Per germline, CDR1 SQVTM and CDR2 ANQGSEA. This CDR3 is built from 16 residues.

The chain combines TRBV19 with TRBJ2-2, with TRBD2 matching 9 bases. Unmatched junction bases numbered 7, after V lost 8 bases and J lost 0 bases. This CDR3 has 16 amino acids. Looked up from germline, CDR1 is LNHDA and CDR2 is SQIVND (reference sequence). CDR3 in amino acids: CASALSGGTNTGELFF. The CDR3 nucleotides are TGTGCCAGTGCCCTCAGCGGGGGGACGAACACCGGGGAGCTGTTTTTT.

This chain connects TRBV18 to TRBJ2-7, with D tentatively TRBD1 (5 bases). V gave up 2 bases and J gave up 2 bases, with 13 bases separating them. The CDR3 spans 15 residues. Germline CDR1 is KGHSH and CDR2 is LQKENI. CDR3 in DNA: TGTGCCAGCTCACCAGAAGTCAGGGTAACCTACGAGCAGTACTTC. Its translation: CASSPEVRVTYEQYF. Full variable domain (outside the CDR3, taken from reference TRBV18 and TRBJ2-7): NAGVMQNPRHLVRRRGQEARLRCSPMKGHSHVYWYRQLPEEGLKFMVYLQKENIIDESGMPKERFSAEFPKEGPSILRIQQVVRGDSAAYFCASSPEVRVTYEQYFGPGTRLTVT.